The T cell receptor (beta chain) described here comes from a study of T cell responses to AZD1222 COVID-19 vaccine. Study-wide findings and caveats: Repertoire sampling was restricted to post-peak T cell response timepoints. Vaccination with two AZD1222 doses was followed by a rise in Spike-specific TCR breadth and depth. Only a handful of AZD1222 recipients were seropositive at baseline.

Assay: immunoSEQ multiplex PCR; the TCRdb copy retains only in-frame clones and omits some. This sample has about 150,000 clones, with 93% found just once. This clone was seen once. The target antigen is unknown. This CDR3 region has 14 residues. The V end was cut by 7 bases, the J end by 3 bases, with 15 bases between. Germline CDR1 is LNHDA and CDR2 is SQIVND (reference sequence). Sequences were derived from peripheral blood, sampled on day 0 of AZD1222 vaccination. The receptor's source is an adult in good health. This rearrangement joins TRBV19 to TRBJ1-2, with D tentatively TRBD1 (5 bases). The CDR3 region has the DNA TGTGCCAGTAACGCAGGGATCGCCTACTATGGCTACACCTTC. It specifies CASNAGIAYYGYTF. Complete variable domain (other parts from reference TRBV19 and TRBJ1-2): DGGITQSPKYLFRKEGQNVTLSCEQNLNHDAMYWYRQDPGQGLRLIYYSQIVNDFQKGDIAEGYSVSREKKESFPLTVTSAQKNPTAFYLCASNAGIAYYGYTFGSGTRLTVV.